The text below deals with one TCR beta chain. No antigen is known for it. TCRdb keeps only in-frame clones here, not all; method: immunoSEQ multiplex PCR. The table lists roughly 58,000 clones, more than 70% of them singletons. The data were obtained in a study of T cell responses to AZD1222 COVID-19 vaccine. The study, taken as a whole, reports: White British donors predominated, females outnumbered males, and clonal diversity was possibly underestimated.

Specimen: peripheral blood, collected on day 0 of MenACWY control vaccination. The receptor comes from an adult in good health.

CDR3 nucleotide sequence: TGTGCCAGCACTCCGGGAAGCAACCTCAATCAGCCCCAGCATTTT. Protein: CASTPGSNLNQPQHF. The J gene is TRBJ1-5, the V gene TRBV28; D ambiguous. The CDR3 spans 15 residues. Germline CDR1 reads MDHEN; CDR2 reads SYDVKM. V lost 7 bases and J lost 3, with 16 bases in between.